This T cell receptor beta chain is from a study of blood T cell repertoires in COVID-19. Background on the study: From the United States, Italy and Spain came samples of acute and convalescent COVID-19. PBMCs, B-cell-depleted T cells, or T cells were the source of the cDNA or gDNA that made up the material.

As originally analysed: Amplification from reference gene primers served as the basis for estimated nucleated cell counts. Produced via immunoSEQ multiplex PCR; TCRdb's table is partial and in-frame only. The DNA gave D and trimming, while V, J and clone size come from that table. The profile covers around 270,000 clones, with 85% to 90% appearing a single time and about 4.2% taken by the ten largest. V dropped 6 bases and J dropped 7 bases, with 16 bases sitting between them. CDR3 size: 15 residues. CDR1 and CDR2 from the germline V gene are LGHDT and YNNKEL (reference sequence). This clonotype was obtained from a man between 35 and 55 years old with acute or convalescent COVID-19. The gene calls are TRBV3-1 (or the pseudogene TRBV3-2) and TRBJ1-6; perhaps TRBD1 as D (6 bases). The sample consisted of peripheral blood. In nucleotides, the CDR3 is TGTGCCAGCAGTCCGGGGGGGCGCGGGAATTCACCCCTCCACTTT. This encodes CASSPGGRGNSPLHF.